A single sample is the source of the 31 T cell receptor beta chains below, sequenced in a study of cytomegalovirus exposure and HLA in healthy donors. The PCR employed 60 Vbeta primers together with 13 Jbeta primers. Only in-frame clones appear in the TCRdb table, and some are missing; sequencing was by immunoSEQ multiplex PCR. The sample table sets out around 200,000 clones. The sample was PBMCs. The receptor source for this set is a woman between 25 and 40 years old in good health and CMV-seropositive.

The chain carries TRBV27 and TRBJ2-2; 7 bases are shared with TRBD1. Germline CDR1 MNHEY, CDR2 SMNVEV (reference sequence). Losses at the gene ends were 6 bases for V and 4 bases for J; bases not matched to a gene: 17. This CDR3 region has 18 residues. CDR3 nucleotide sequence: TGTGCCAGCAGCCGAGTTGCTGTCTCGGGACAGACCACCGGGGAGCTGTTTTTT. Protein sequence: CASSRVAVSGQTTGELFF.

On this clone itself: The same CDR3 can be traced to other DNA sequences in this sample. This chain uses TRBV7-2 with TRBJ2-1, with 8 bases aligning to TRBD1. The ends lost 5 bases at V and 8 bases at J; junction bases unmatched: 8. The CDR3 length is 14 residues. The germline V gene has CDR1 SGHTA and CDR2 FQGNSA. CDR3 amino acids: CASSPGQGKHEQFF. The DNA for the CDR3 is TGTGCCAGCAGCCCCGGACAGGGAAAGCATGAGCAGTTCTTC.

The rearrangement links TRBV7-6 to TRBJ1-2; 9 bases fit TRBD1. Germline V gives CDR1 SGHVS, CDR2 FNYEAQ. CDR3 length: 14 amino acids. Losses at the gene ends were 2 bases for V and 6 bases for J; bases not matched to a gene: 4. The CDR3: CASSLNRGRDGYTF. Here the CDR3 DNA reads TGTGCCAGCAGCTTAAACAGGGGGCGAGATGGCTACACCTTC. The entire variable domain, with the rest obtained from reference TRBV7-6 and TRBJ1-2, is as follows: GAGVSQSPRYKVTKRGQDVALRCDPISGHVSLYWYRQALGQGPEFLTYFNYEAQQDKSGLPNDRFSAERPEGSISTLTIQRTEQRDSAMYRCASSLNRGRDGYTFGSGTRLTVV.

The CDR3 loop reads CASNSGGARNTQYF. The DNA for the CDR3 is TGTGCCAGCAACAGCGGGGGGGCCAGAAATACGCAGTATTTT. The chain is built from TRBV2 and TRBJ2-3; TRBD2 agrees at 10 bases. CDR3 length: 14 residues. Germline CDR1 and CDR2: SNHLY and FYNNEI. V lost 7 bases and J lost 7; bases outside the gene matches: 8.

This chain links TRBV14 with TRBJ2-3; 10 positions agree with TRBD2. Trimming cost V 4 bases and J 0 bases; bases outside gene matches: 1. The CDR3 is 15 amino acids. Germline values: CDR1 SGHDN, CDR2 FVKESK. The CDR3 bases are TGTGCCAGCAGCCTGACTAGCGGGAGCACAGATACGCAGTATTTT. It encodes CASSLTSGSTDTQYF.

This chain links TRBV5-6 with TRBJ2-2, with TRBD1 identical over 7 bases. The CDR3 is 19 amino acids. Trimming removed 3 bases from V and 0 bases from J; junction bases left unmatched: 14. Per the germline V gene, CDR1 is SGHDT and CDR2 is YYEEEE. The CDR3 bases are TGTGCCAGCAGCTCCCGTAGAGGGGGCTGGAACGCGAACACCGGGGAGCTGTTTTTT. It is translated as CASSSRRGGWNANTGELFF.

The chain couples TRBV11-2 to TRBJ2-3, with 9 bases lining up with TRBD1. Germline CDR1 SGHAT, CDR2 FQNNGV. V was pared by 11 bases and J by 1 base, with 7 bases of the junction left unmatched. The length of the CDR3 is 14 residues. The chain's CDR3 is CAANRGHGTDTQYF. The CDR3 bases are TGTGCCGCCAACAGGGGGCATGGCACAGATACGCAGTATTTT. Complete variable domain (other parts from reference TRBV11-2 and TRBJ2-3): EAGVAQSPRYKIIEKRQSVAFWCNPISGHATLYWYQQILGQGPKLLIQFQNNGVVDDSQLPKDRFSAERLKGVDSTLKIQPAKLEDSAVYLCAANRGHGTDTQYFGPGTRLTVL.

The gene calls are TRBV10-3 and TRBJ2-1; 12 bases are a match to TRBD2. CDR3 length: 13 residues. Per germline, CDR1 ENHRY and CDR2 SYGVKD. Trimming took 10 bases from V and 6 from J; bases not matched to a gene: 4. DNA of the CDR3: TGTGCCACCGGACTAGCGGGATCCAATGAGCAGTTCTTC. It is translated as CATGLAGSNEQFF.

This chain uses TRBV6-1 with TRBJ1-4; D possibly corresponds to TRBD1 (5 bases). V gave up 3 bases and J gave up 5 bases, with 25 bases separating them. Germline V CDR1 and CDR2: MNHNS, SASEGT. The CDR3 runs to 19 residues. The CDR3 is CASSERPRAGEWTNEKLFF. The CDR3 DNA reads TGTGCCAGCAGTGAGCGTCCCCGCGCGGGGGAATGGACAAATGAAAAACTGTTTTTT.

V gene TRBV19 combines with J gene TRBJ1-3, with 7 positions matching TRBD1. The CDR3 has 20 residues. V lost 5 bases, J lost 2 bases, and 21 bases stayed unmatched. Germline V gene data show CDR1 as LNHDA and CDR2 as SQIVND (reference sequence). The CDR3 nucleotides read TGTGCCAGTAGTTTACGATTACCCGGGACAGCGGAACGAGCTGGAAACACCATATATTTT. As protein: CASSLRLPGTAERAGNTIYF.

The CDR3 DNA follows: TGTGCCAGCTCAGAACAGGGGATTCTCTACGAGCAGTACTTC. It encodes CASSEQGILYEQYF. The rearrangement links TRBV2 to TRBJ2-7; 7 bases fit TRBD1. Germline V gives CDR1 SNHLY, CDR2 FYNNEI. The V segment lost 8 bases and the J segment 3 bases; nucleotides outside the gene matches: 10. The CDR3 is 14 residues long. Combining the CDR3 with reference TRBV2 and TRBJ2-7 gives the whole variable domain EPEVTQTPSHQVTQMGQEVILRCVPISNHLYFYWYRQILGQKVEFLVSFYNNEISEKSEIFDDQFSVERPDGSNFTLKIRSTKLEDSAMYFCASSEQGILYEQYFGPGTRLTVT.

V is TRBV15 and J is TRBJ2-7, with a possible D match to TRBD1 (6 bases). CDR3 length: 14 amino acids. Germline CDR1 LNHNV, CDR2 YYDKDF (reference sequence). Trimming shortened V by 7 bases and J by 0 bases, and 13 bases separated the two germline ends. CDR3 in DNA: TGTGCCACCAAGACGGACAGTCCCTCCTACGAGCAGTACTTC. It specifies CATKTDSPSYEQYF.

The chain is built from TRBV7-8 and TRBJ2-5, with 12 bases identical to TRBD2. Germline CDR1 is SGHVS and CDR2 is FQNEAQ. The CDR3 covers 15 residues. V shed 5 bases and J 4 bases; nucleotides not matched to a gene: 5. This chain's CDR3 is CASSQTSGRGETQYF. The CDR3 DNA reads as TGTGCCAGCAGCCAGACTAGCGGGAGAGGAGAGACCCAGTACTTC.

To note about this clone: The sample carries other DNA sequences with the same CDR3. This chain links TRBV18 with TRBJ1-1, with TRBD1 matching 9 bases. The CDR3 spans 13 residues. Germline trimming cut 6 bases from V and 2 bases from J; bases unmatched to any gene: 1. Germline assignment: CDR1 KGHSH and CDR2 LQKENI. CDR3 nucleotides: TGTGCCAGCTCCACAGGGGGCAACACTGAAGCTTTCTTT. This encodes CASSTGGNTEAFF.

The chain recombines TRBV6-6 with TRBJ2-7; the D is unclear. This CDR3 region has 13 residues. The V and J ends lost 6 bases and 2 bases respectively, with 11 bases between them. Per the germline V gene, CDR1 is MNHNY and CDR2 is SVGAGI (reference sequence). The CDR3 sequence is CASRHSRTYEQYF. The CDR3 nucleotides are TGTGCCAGCAGGCACAGCCGAACCTACGAGCAGTACTTC.

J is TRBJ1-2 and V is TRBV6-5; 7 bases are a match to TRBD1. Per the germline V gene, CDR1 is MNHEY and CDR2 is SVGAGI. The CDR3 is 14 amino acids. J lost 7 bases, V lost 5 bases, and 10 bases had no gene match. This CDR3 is CASSQGGSVSGYTF. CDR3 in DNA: TGTGCCAGCAGTCAAGGGGGCTCTGTTTCTGGCTACACCTTC.

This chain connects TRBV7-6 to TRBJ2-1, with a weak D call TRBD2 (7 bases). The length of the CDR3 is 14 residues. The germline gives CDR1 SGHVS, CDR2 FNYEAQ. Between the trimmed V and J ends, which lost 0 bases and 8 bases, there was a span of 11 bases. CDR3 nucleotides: TGTGCCAGCAGCTTAGCGCCGGGGGGCGATGAGCAGTTCTTC. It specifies CASSLAPGGDEQFF.

The DNA of the CDR3 is TGTGCCAGCAGCTTACTACAGGGTGGAAATTCACCCCTCCACTTT. Protein sequence: CASSLLQGGNSPLHF. This rearrangement joins TRBV11-2 to TRBJ1-6; D possibly corresponds to TRBD1 (6 bases). The CDR3 has 15 amino acids. The ends were cut back, 2 bases at V and 7 bases at J, with 12 bases in the middle. Germline lookup yields CDR1 SGHAT and CDR2 FQNNGV. Full variable domain (rest looked up from reference TRBV11-2 and TRBJ1-6): EAGVAQSPRYKIIEKRQSVAFWCNPISGHATLYWYQQILGQGPKLLIQFQNNGVVDDSQLPKDRFSAERLKGVDSTLKIQPAKLEDSAVYLCASSLLQGGNSPLHFGNGTRLTVT.

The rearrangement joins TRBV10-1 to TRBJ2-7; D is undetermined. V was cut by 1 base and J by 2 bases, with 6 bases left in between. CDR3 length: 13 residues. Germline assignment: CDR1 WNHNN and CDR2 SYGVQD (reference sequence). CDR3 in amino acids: CASSEYITYEQYF. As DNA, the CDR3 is TGCGCCAGCAGTGAGTATATAACCTACGAGCAGTACTTC.

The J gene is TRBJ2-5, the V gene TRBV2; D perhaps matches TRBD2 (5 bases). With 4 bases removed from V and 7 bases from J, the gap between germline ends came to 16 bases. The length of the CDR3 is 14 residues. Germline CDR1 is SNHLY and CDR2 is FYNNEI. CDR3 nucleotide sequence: TGTGCCAGCAGTGTAGAAGCGGAGCCGGCGACCCAGTACTTC. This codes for CASSVEAEPATQYF. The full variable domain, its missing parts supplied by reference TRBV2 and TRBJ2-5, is EPEVTQTPSHQVTQMGQEVILRCVPISNHLYFYWYRQILGQKVEFLVSFYNNEISEKSEIFDDQFSVERPDGSNFTLKIRSTKLEDSAMYFCASSVEAEPATQYFGPGTRLLVL.

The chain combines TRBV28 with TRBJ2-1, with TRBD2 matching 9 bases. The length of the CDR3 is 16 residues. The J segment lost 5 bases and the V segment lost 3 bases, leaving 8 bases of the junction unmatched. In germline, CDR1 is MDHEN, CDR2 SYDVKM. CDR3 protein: CASSLEFLAGHNEQFF. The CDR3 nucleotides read TGTGCCAGCAGTTTGGAGTTCCTAGCGGGACACAATGAGCAGTTCTTC.

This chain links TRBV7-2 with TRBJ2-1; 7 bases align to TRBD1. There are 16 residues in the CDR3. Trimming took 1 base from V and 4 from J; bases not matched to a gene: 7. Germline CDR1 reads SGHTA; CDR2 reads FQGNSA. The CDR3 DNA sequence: TGTGCCAGCAGCTTAGTGTGGTCACAGGGGTACAATGAGCAGTTCTTC. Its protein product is CASSLVWSQGYNEQFF.

The CDR3 DNA sequence: TGTGCCAGCAGCTTGGGACAGGGGTTCCCCTACGAGCAGTACTTC. The encoded protein is CASSLGQGFPYEQYF. This chain joins TRBV5-4 and TRBJ2-7; 8 bases are a match to TRBD1. V gave up 0 bases and J gave up 2 bases; unmatched junction bases: 4. The CDR3 has 15 residues. Germline lookup yields CDR1 SGHNT and CDR2 YYREEE (reference sequence). The whole variable domain, remainder taken from reference TRBV5-4 and TRBJ2-7, is ETGVTQSPTHLIKTRGQQVTLRCSSQSGHNTVSWYQQALGQGPQFIFQYYREEENGRGNFPPRFSGLQFPNYSSELNVNALELDDSALYLCASSLGQGFPYEQYFGPGTRLTVT.

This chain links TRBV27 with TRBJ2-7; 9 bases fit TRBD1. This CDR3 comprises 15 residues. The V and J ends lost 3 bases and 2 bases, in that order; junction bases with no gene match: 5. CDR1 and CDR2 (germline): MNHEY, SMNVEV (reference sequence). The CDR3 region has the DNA TGTGCCAGCAGTTTCGTGGGGACAGGGACCTACGAGCAGTACTTC. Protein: CASSFVGTGTYEQYF.

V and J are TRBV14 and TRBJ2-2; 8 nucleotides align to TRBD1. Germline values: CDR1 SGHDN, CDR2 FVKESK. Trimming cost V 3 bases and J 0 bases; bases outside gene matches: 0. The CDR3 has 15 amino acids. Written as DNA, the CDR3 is TGTGCCAGCAGCCAGGGACAGGCGAACACCGGGGAGCTGTTTTTT. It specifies CASSQGQANTGELFF.

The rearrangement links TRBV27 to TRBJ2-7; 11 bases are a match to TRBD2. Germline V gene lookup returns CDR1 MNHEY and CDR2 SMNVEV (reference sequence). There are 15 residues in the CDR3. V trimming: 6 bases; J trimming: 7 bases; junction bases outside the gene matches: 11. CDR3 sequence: CASSRRGTSGWEQYF. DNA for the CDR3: TGTGCCAGCAGCCGCCGAGGGACTAGCGGTTGGGAGCAGTACTTC.

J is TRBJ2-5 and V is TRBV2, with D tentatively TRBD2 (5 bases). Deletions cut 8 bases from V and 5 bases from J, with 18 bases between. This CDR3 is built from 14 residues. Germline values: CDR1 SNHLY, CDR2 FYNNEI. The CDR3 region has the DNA TGTGCCAGCCCGGATCCCCTAGCTATGGAGACCCAGTACTTC. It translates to CASPDPLAMETQYF.

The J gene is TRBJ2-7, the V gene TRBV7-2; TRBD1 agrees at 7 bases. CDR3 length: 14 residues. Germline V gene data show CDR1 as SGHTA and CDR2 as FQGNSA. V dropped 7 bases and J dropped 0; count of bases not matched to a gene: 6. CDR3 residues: CASTEGGASYEQYF. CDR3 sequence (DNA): TGTGCCAGCACCGAAGGGGGCGCCTCCTACGAGCAGTACTTC.

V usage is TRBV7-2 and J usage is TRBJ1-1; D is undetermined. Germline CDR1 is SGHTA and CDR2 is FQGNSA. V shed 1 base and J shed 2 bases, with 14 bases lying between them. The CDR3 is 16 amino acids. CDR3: CASSLVVRGGNTEAFF. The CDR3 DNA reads TGTGCCAGCAGCTTAGTCGTGCGGGGAGGTAACACTGAAGCTTTCTTT. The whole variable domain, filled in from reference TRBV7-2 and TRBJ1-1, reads GAGVSQSPSNKVTEKGKDVELRCDPISGHTALYWYRQSLGQGLEFLIYFQGNSAPDKSGLPSDRFSAERTGGSVSTLTIQRTQQEDSAVYLCASSLVVRGGNTEAFFGQGTRLTVV.

CDR3 in DNA: TGTGCCAGCAGCTTAGTTACGGGAGGGCCGGGAAATGAGCAGTTCTTC. Residues: CASSLVTGGPGNEQFF. V and J are TRBV7-2 and TRBJ2-1; 8 bases map to TRBD2. V shed 1 base and J 7 bases; nucleotides not matched to a gene: 9. The CDR3 is 16 amino acids. Germline V gene lookup returns CDR1 SGHTA and CDR2 FQGNSA.

The CDR3 sequence: CASTLTGSFSYEQYF. The CDR3 region has the DNA TGTGCCAGTACACTAACAGGATCCTTTTCCTACGAGCAGTACTTC. The V call is TRBV7-2, the J call TRBJ2-7, with D maybe TRBD1 (5 bases). Trimming left V 9 bases short and J 1 base short, with 19 bases between. This CDR3 is 15 amino acids long. Germline CDR1 is SGHTA and CDR2 is FQGNSA.